Listed here is a single T cell receptor (beta chain). The sample contains more than one DNA sequence encoding this CDR3. This specimen comes from a study of blood T cell repertoires in COVID-19. Turning to the study itself: The cDNA or gDNA used as material had been derived from T cells, B-cell-depleted T cells, or PBMCs.

TCRdb's table, derived via immunoSEQ multiplex PCR, lists solely in-frame clones and lacks some. The sample comprises around 260,000 clones, roughly 84% of which are singletons, and 15% to 17% rests with the top ten. Germline V gene lookup returns CDR1 LNHDA and CDR2 SQIVND (reference sequence). Trimming pared 2 bases from V and 1 base from J, leaving 5 bases between. The CDR3 has 13 residues. J is TRBJ1-1 and V is TRBV19; D remains ambiguous. The sample taken for sequencing was peripheral blood. The source is a person aged 65-85 years with COVID-19, enrolled during active disease. The CDR3 DNA reads as TGTGCCAGTAGTATAACAACGAACACTGAAGCTTTCTTT. It translates to CASSITTNTEAFF.